These 21 T cell receptor beta chains were all obtained from the same sample, sequenced in a study of T cell responses to AZD1222 COVID-19 vaccine (dated by TCRdb to the early 2020s). The library was made by the immunoSEQ multiplex PCR assay. TCRdb limited this immuneACCESS table to in-frame rearrangements with V and J called. A share of clones is missing; checked studies link under half to unresolved V genes, and the rest is unexplained. The sample records 100,000 to 130,000 clones, under 95% of which are singletons. Jointly, the top ten make up roughly a fifth of the sample. Taken with the paper, the label for time point translates to: baseline before first vaccination. The sample consisted of peripheral blood, taken on day 0 of AZD1222 vaccination. The receptors shown here come from an adult in good health.

The chain carries TRBV25-1 and TRBJ1-2; the D is unclear. V was cut by 4 bases and J by 3 bases, with 6 bases left in between. Germline values: CDR1 MGHDK, CDR2 SYGVNS. This CDR3 spans 12 amino acids. In nucleotides, the CDR3 is TGTGCCAGCAGTGTAGGGTACTATGGCTACACCTTC. Translated, it gives CASSVGYYGYTF.

This chain joins TRBV7-2 and TRBJ2-5; the D gene is possibly TRBD2 (5 bases). From germline, CDR1 is SGHTA and CDR2 FQGNSA. The CDR3 runs 15 residues. Trimming stripped 1 base from V and 0 bases from J, with 9 bases between. The CDR3 protein is CASSLVAGDQETQYF. In DNA form, the CDR3 reads TGTGCCAGCAGCTTAGTGGCCGGGGACCAAGAGACCCAGTACTTC.

The chain uses TRBV7-9 and TRBJ2-2; D is unclear. Trimming removed 2 bases at V and 2 bases at J, with 9 bases between. There are 15 residues in the CDR3. CDR1 SEHNR and CDR2 FQNEAQ come from the germline V gene (reference sequence). As DNA, the CDR3 is TGTGCCAGCAGCTTATCTTGGGGAAACACCGGGGAGCTGTTTTTT. It encodes CASSLSWGNTGELFF.

The V and J genes are TRBV12-5 and TRBJ2-5; 11 bases map to TRBD2. J was trimmed by 4 bases and V by 6 bases; bases with no gene match: 7. This CDR3 comprises 15 residues. Germline CDR1 LGHNT, CDR2 FRNRAP. CDR3 sequence: CASGLAGGLGETQYF. CDR3 nucleotides: TGTGCTAGTGGGCTAGCGGGGGGATTGGGAGAGACCCAGTACTTC.

This clone was detected once. The chain joins TRBV5-6 to TRBJ2-2, with 8 positions matching TRBD2. The CDR3 spans 18 residues. The V gene end was trimmed by 2 bases and the J gene end by 3 bases; junction bases not matched to a gene: 12. Germline values: CDR1 SGHDT, CDR2 YYEEEE. CDR3 sequence: CASSFPPLARGDTGELFF. In nucleotides, the CDR3 is TGTGCCAGCAGCTTTCCCCCTTTGGCGCGGGGGGACACCGGGGAGCTGTTTTTT.

This clone was observed a single time. The chain employs TRBV5-4 and TRBJ1-2; no firm D call. The CDR3 is made up of 15 amino acids. The V end lost 1 base, the J end lost 0 bases, and 10 bases lay between the germline ends. Germline CDR1 is SGHNT and CDR2 is YYREEE (reference sequence). The CDR3 protein is CASSLKRGSNYGYTF. The CDR3, as DNA: TGTGCCAGCAGCTTGAAGAGAGGTTCTAACTATGGCTACACCTTC. The variable domain in full, completed from reference TRBV5-4 and TRBJ1-2, reads ETGVTQSPTHLIKTRGQQVTLRCSSQSGHNTVSWYQQALGQGPQFIFQYYREEENGRGNFPPRFSGLQFPNYSSELNVNALELDDSALYLCASSLKRGSNYGYTFGSGTRLTVV.

The chain is built from TRBV7-8 and TRBJ1-1; the match to TRBD1 covers 8 bases. The CDR3 is made up of 16 amino acids. V was clipped by 7 bases and J by 4 bases; unmatched bases: 14. The germline gives CDR1 SGHVS, CDR2 FQNEAQ. CDR3 DNA: TGTGCCAGCACCACAGGGGGAAAAGGTAGAAGCACTGAAGCTTTCTTT. It translates to CASTTGGKGRSTEAFF.

V gene TRBV7-2 combines with J gene TRBJ2-7, with 7 bases fitting TRBD2. The CDR3 consists of 16 residues. Per germline, CDR1 SGHTA and CDR2 FQGNSA. V trimming: 1 base; J trimming: 0 bases; junction bases outside the gene matches: 6. The CDR3 DNA follows: TGTGCCAGCAGCTTAGGCCTGGGGGGGGGCTCCTACGAGCAGTACTTC. Protein product: CASSLGLGGGSYEQYF.

This clone has a single count. CDR3 sequence: CAILWGPYGYTF. CDR3 DNA: TGTGCCATCCTCTGGGGGCCCTATGGCTACACCTTC. The gene calls are TRBV19 and TRBJ1-2; D might be TRBD1 (6 bases). V was shortened by 10 bases and J by 4 bases, with 13 bases between the two germline ends. The CDR3 runs 12 residues. CDR1 is LNHDA, CDR2 SQIVND, per germline (reference sequence).

The chain couples TRBV10-2 to TRBJ2-3; D gene ambiguous. Germline CDR1 reads WSHSY; CDR2 reads SAAADI. The CDR3 contains 13 residues. V dropped 4 bases and J dropped 2 bases, with 7 bases sitting between them. The CDR3 nucleotides are TGCGCCAGCAGTGTTAGGACCACAGATACGCAGTATTTT. Its translation is CASSVRTTDTQYF.

The genes are TRBV5-4 and TRBJ1-1; 8 nucleotides agree with TRBD1. This CDR3 has 15 residues. Losses at the gene ends were 0 bases for V and 5 bases for J; bases not matched to a gene: 6. CDR1 is SGHNT and CDR2 is YYREEE in the germline V gene (reference sequence). The CDR3 reads CASSLAQGARTEAFF. CDR3 coding DNA: TGTGCCAGCAGCTTGGCTCAGGGGGCGCGAACTGAAGCTTTCTTT.

This chain links TRBV7-2 with TRBJ2-7; 7 positions agree with TRBD2. V trimming: 1 base; J trimming: 6 bases; junction bases outside the gene matches: 9. Germline V gene sequence: CDR1 SGHTA, CDR2 FQGNSA. This CDR3 has 15 amino acids. CDR3 nucleotides: TGTGCCAGCAGCTTAGGAACGGACGGGGGGTCCGAGCAGTACTTC. Amino acid sequence: CASSLGTDGGSEQYF.

This chain links TRBV7-2 with TRBJ2-7, with D tentatively TRBD1 (6 bases). Trimming stripped 5 bases from V and 3 bases from J, with 20 bases between. This CDR3 is 16 amino acids long. Germline loops: CDR1 SGHTA, CDR2 FQGNSA. Here the CDR3 reads CASSPMTGTSLYEQYF. CDR3 nucleotides: TGTGCCAGCAGCCCGATGACCGGGACATCTCTCTACGAGCAGTACTTC.

The chain carries TRBV12-3 or TRBV12-4 and TRBJ1-2; no clear D gene. There are 12 residues in the CDR3. V lost 4 bases to trimming and J lost 7 bases, with 10 bases between them. DNA of the CDR3: TGTGCCAGCAGTTCCGGGCTGTCTGGCTACACCTTC. Translating it yields CASSSGLSGYTF.

The chain joins TRBV11-2 to TRBJ1-5; no clear D. The V end was cut by 8 bases, the J end by 4 bases, with 21 bases between. CDR1 and CDR2 (germline): SGHAT, FQNNGV. The CDR3 sequence is 16 residues long. The CDR3 nucleotides are TGTGCCAGCTCTATAGTCGGTTGGGAGGGAAATCAGCCCCAGCATTTT. Its translation is CASSIVGWEGNQPQHF.

V usage is TRBV7-9 and J usage is TRBJ1-2, with D possibly matching TRBD1 (5 bases). V lost 4 bases to trimming and J lost 9 bases, with 18 bases between them. CDR1 and CDR2 from the germline V gene are SEHNR and FQNEAQ (reference sequence). CDR3 length: 14 amino acids. In DNA, the CDR3 is TGTGCCAGCAGCTCCATGTTGGGGGTGGATAGCTACACCTTC. This gives the protein CASSSMLGVDSYTF.

The V and J genes are TRBV7-2 and TRBJ2-5; 10 bases match TRBD2. The CDR3 extends over 15 amino acids. The germline V gene encodes CDR1 SGHTA and CDR2 FQGNSA. The trim removed 5 bases at V and 5 bases at J, leaving 8 bases unmatched. Written as DNA, the CDR3 is TGTGCCAGCAGCCGGAGAAGCGGGGGGGCGGAGACCCAGTACTTC. Translation gives CASSRRSGGAETQYF.

CDR3 sequence: CSGDGYTF. The CDR3 region has the DNA TGCAGTGGCGACGGCTACACCTTC. This chain links TRBV29-1 with TRBJ1-2; D gene ambiguous. This CDR3 contains 8 residues. The germline V gene has CDR1 SQVTM and CDR2 ANQGSEA.

V usage is TRBV3-1 (or the pseudogene TRBV3-2) and J usage is TRBJ2-1; 9 bases align to TRBD2. CDR3 length: 23 residues. V lost 0 bases to trimming and J lost 8 bases; unmatched junction nucleotides: 29. CDR1 and CDR2 from the germline V gene are LGHDT and YNNKEL (reference sequence). CDR3 sequence: CASSQDFCGPGRPGLAVPYEQFF. The CDR3 DNA sequence: TGTGCCAGCAGCCAAGACTTTTGCGGCCCTGGGCGACCGGGACTAGCTGTCCCCTATGAGCAGTTCTTC.

The chain joins TRBV19 to TRBJ2-6, with unresolved D. CDR1 and CDR2 (germline): LNHDA, SQIVND (reference sequence). With 8 bases removed from V and 1 base from J, the gap between germline ends came to 15 bases. The CDR3 totals 16 residues. The CDR3 sequence: CASSPGVFSGANVLTF. DNA of the CDR3: TGTGCCAGTTCACCAGGAGTGTTTTCTGGGGCCAACGTCCTGACTTTC.

CDR3 sequence: CASSLVAGGSHEQYF. CDR3 sequence (DNA): TGTGCCAGCAGCTTAGTAGCGGGGGGGTCTCACGAGCAGTACTTC. This rearrangement joins TRBV7-2 to TRBJ2-7; 11 positions agree with TRBD2. Per the germline V gene, CDR1 is SGHTA and CDR2 is FQGNSA. The CDR3 consists of 15 residues. With V trimmed by 1 base and J by 5 bases, 4 bases remained unmatched.